Reported below is one T cell receptor (beta chain). Its cognate antigen is unknown. The germline gives CDR1 LGHNA, CDR2 YNFKEQ. This CDR3 is 14 amino acids long. V was trimmed by 4 bases and J by 6 bases, leaving 12 bases between them. This sample is drawn from a study of beta chain features in type 1 diabetes. Whole-study context: Similarity in age, gender and cell yields was seen between patients and healthy donors.

What was sequenced were expressed TCRB transcripts, since all of the isolated RNA had been reverse transcribed. The data were produced by immunoSEQ multiplex PCR, yet TCRdb's version contains in-frame clones alone and is incomplete. This table holds 200,000 to 300,000 clones, 11% found once. General study points: Across patients, naive, central memory and Treg TCRB repertoires exhibited apparently greater similarity than was observed across healthy donors. Within each of all four CD4+ subsets, Type 1 diabetes patients had TCRB CDR3s that were moderately but significantly shorter. Type 1 diabetes patients had VDJ junctions that carried fewer insertions and more deletions. Researchers could not determine here whether HLA type influences TCRB rearrangement.

J is TRBJ2-2 and V is TRBV4-2, with a tentative D call TRBD2 (5 bases). Sequenced sample: naive CD4+ T cells from blood. This clonotype originated in a man aged 25-45 years with type 1 diabetes. The CDR3 protein is CASSLYSESGELFF. The CDR3 nucleotides read TGTGCCAGCAGCCTTTATAGCGAATCCGGGGAGCTGTTTTTT.